These 2 T cell receptor beta chains originate from one sample sequenced in a study of long-term antiretroviral therapy in people with HIV. The assay, immunoSEQ v3.0, was run at survey level. Clones were sequenced by immunoSEQ multiplex PCR, and TCRdb holds only the in-frame ones, with some missing. The profile covers 34,000 or so clones, with 85% to 95% appearing a single time and 3.5% to 4.5% taken by the ten largest. This sample comprised unsorted PBMCs, obtained around 5 years after starting antiretroviral therapy. Receptor source: a woman in her fifties or sixties with HIV.

The genes are TRBV19 and TRBJ2-3, with D perhaps TRBD2 (6 bases). Trimming took off 4 bases at V and 6 bases at J, with 17 bases between the two ends. The CDR3 is made up of 15 amino acids. CDR1 is LNHDA, CDR2 SQIVND, per germline (reference sequence). The CDR3 loop is CASSNAGWGEDTQYF. CDR3 bases: TGTGCCAGTAGTAATGCAGGGTGGGGGGAGGATACGCAGTATTTT.

The chain joins TRBV27 to TRBJ2-7; D is perhaps TRBD1 (6 bases). The CDR3 consists of 14 residues. The germline V gene has CDR1 MNHEY and CDR2 SMNVEV (reference sequence). Trimming left V 5 bases short and J 2 bases short, with 13 bases between. For the CDR3, the DNA is TGTGCCAGCAGTCGCGACAGGTACACCTACGAGCAGTACTTC. This translates into CASSRDRYTYEQYF.